This entry describes one T cell receptor (beta chain). Its cognate antigen is unknown. Trimming pared 2 bases from V and 1 base from J, leaving 8 bases between. Germline loops: CDR1 SGHAT, CDR2 FQNNGV. The CDR3 consists of 14 residues. The data are from a study of long-term antiretroviral therapy in people with HIV. Study outcomes and limitations: ART-treated samples gained diversity yet remained below transplant donor controls. All time points showed a repertoire dominated by clones expanded before ART. HIV repertoires covered narrower CDR3 length ranges than controls did.

Version v3.0 of the immunoSEQ assay ran at survey level. Sequenced by immunoSEQ multiplex PCR; TCRdb stores in-frame clones only, minus some. Here the sample spans over 20,000 clones, around 85% being singletons. Source: unsorted PBMCs, taken 1.6 years after starting antiretroviral therapy. The receptor was derived from a man aged 40-49 years with HIV. The V gene is TRBV11-2, the J gene TRBJ1-1, with D uncertain. The CDR3 is CASSLSTWNTEAFF. The CDR3 nucleotides are TGTGCCAGCAGCTTATCGACCTGGAACACTGAAGCTTTCTTT.